This T cell receptor beta chain stems from a study of human T cells and chemical hapten exposure. The sample's time point: patch test 2, 6 weeks after DPC sensitization. Treatment defined: therapeutic diphenylcyclopropenone sensitization with weekly scalp DPC. Phlebotomy was performed prior to application of every patch test. The library gave individual cDNA molecules unique molecular identifiers. TCRdb processed the RACE reads anew with MiXCR; each CDR3 protein has one entry. This table has 80,000 to 95,000 distinct CDR3 sequences, approximately 10% appearing once. This clonotype came up a few times. Its antigen is not known. Regarding the study as a whole: With regard to DPC sensitization, TCRs above 1 in 1000 frequency did not change.

This sample comprised whole blood, obtained in connection with sensitization to the hapten diphenylcyclopropenone (DPC). The TCR comes from a man aged 18 to 30 with alopecia areata. Some clones in this sample may be carry-over from other donors' samples.

The CDR3 DNA reads TGTGCCAGCAGCTGGACTAGCGGGGGCCTTTCTTACAATGAGCAGTTCTTC. Translation: CASSWTSGGLSYNEQFF. The chain combines TRBV7-9 with TRBJ2-1, with 13 bases that match TRBD2. Germline V CDR1 and CDR2: SEHNR, FQNEAQ (reference sequence). Unmatched junction bases numbered 7, after V lost 4 bases and J lost 4 bases. This CDR3 is 17 amino acids long.